Shown below are 26 T cell receptor beta chains from a single sample sequenced in a study of identical twins. TCRdb redid the calling of the 5' RACE reads with MiXCR, one entry per CDR3 protein. The table lists 400,000 to 600,000 distinct CDR3 sequences, about 20% of them singletons, with approximately 0.52% in the top ten. These data were likewise used in another study, on yellow fever vaccine responses in identical twins.

Sequencing was done on a sample of CD4+ T cells sorted from blood. The receptors derive from a woman younger than 35 in good health.

This chain uses TRBV29-1 with TRBJ2-1; TRBD1 aligns across 9 bases. This CDR3 contains 13 residues. The V and J ends lost 4 bases and 7 bases, in that order; junction bases with no gene match: 5. Germline V CDR1 and CDR2: SQVTM, ANQGSEA. The CDR3 is CSVARTGENEQFF. The CDR3 DNA follows: TGCAGCGTTGCGCGGACAGGGGAGAATGAGCAGTTCTTC.

The sample holds many counts of this clonotype. This chain links TRBV12-3 or TRBV12-4 with TRBJ1-6; D gene ambiguous. The CDR3 loop spans 15 amino acids. V was clipped by 3 bases and J by 2 bases, with 8 bases between them. This CDR3 reads CASSLRETYNSPLHF. CDR3 coding DNA: TGTGCCAGCAGTTTGAGGGAGACCTATAATTCACCCCTCCACTTT.

CDR3 sequence: CASRRQAHQPQHF. CDR3 in DNA: TGTGCCAGCAGACGACAGGCCCATCAGCCCCAGCATTTT. The chain carries TRBV28 and TRBJ1-5, with D possibly being TRBD1 (6 bases). Germline CDR1 reads MDHEN; CDR2 reads SYDVKM. The CDR3 has 13 residues. V gave up 6 bases and J gave up 5 bases, with 11 bases separating them.

This clonotype has more than one count but fewer than ten. CDR3: CASSTRLAGAKNIQYF. The CDR3 DNA reads TGTGCCAGCAGCACCAGACTAGCGGGGGCCAAAAACATTCAGTACTTC. V usage is TRBV7-4 and J usage is TRBJ2-4, with 11 nucleotides matching TRBD2. From germline, CDR1 is SGHVT and CDR2 SQSDAQ. V lost 5 bases, J lost 1 base, and 4 bases stayed unmatched. The CDR3 runs to 16 residues.

The chain employs TRBV29-1 and TRBJ1-4; the D gene is possibly TRBD1 (5 bases). This CDR3 comprises 14 residues. Trimming took 4 bases from V and 2 from J, leaving 11 bases between them. Germline V gene data show CDR1 as SQVTM and CDR2 as ANQGSEA. The CDR3, as DNA: TGCAGCGTTGTCTCTGGGGCCACTAATGAAAAACTGTTTTTT. The encoded protein is CSVVSGATNEKLFF.

This clonotype appeared a few times. V gene TRBV25-1 combines with J gene TRBJ1-6; 7 bases fit TRBD1. The V gene's germline CDR1 is MGHDK and CDR2 SYGVNS. The CDR3 loop spans 14 amino acids. With V trimmed by 6 bases and J by 7 bases, 6 bases remained unmatched. Written as DNA, the CDR3 is TGTGCCAGCAGATGGACAGGAGGGAATTCACCCCTCCACTTT. Translation: CASRWTGGNSPLHF.

The genes are TRBV6-5 and TRBJ2-2; D call uncertain. The CDR3 loop spans 17 amino acids. The ends were cut back, 0 bases at V and 4 bases at J, with 15 bases in the middle. CDR1 and CDR2 (germline): MNHEY, SVGAGI. The CDR3 nucleotides are TGTGCCAGCAGTTACTCGAGGTCCCGCCCGGGCACCGGGGAGCTGTTTTTT. Its translation is CASSYSRSRPGTGELFF.

This clonotype was seen more than once but under ten times. The chain recombines TRBV24-1 with TRBJ1-5, with D possibly matching TRBD1 (5 bases). V lost 4 bases, J lost 3 bases, and 9 bases lay in between. This CDR3 region has 14 residues. Looked up from germline, CDR1 is KGHDR and CDR2 is SFDVKD. The CDR3 spells CATSDPGTNQPQHF. The CDR3 DNA is TGTGCCACCAGTGACCCCGGGACCAATCAGCCCCAGCATTTT.

CDR3 sequence (DNA): TGTGCCAGCAGCTTGGGGACAGGACGACACAATGAGCAGTTCTTC. This codes for CASSLGTGRHNEQFF. V is TRBV5-6 and J is TRBJ2-1, with 7 bases aligning to TRBD1. CDR1 and CDR2 from the germline V gene are SGHDT and YYEEEE. Trimming took 0 bases from V and 5 from J; bases not matched to a gene: 5. This CDR3 is built from 15 residues. The full variable domain, completed using reference TRBV5-6 and TRBJ2-1, is DAGVTQSPTHLIKTRGQQVTLRCSPKSGHDTVSWYQQALGQGPQFIFQYYEEEERQRGNFPDRFSGHQFPNYSSELNVNALLLGDSALYLCASSLGTGRHNEQFFGPGTRLTVL.

The V call is TRBV27, the J call TRBJ2-7; 9 bases align to TRBD1. With V trimmed by 6 bases and J by 6 bases, 12 bases remained unmatched. Germline V gene sequence: CDR1 MNHEY, CDR2 SMNVEV (reference sequence). This CDR3 comprises 15 residues. CDR3 DNA sequence: TGTGCCAGCAGAGGGACAGGGATCGGGTACGTCGAGCAGTACTTC. Translating gives CASRGTGIGYVEQYF.

This clonotype was picked up a small number of times. The chain employs TRBV24-1 and TRBJ2-1; tentative D call: TRBD2 (5 bases). Trimming stripped 5 bases from V and 10 bases from J, with 11 bases between. Germline lookup yields CDR1 KGHDR and CDR2 SFDVKD. The CDR3 totals 12 residues. CDR3 residues: CATSVAGGEQFF. CDR3 nucleotide sequence: TGTGCCACCAGTGTTGCTGGCGGGGAGCAGTTCTTC.

This clonotype is a singleton in its sample. The rearrangement links TRBV28 to TRBJ2-1, with D perhaps TRBD2 (5 bases). Germline CDR1 and CDR2: MDHEN and SYDVKM. The CDR3 extends over 15 amino acids. V lost 4 bases, J lost 0 bases, and 10 bases lay in between. Here the CDR3 DNA reads TGTGCCAGCAGTTCAGCGGTAGACTCCTACAATGAGCAGTTCTTC. Translating gives CASSSAVDSYNEQFF.

The chain joins TRBV5-1 to TRBJ2-7; D perhaps matches TRBD2 (6 bases). The CDR3 has 13 amino acids. V lost 4 bases to trimming and J lost 4 bases, with 12 bases between them. The germline V gene encodes CDR1 SGHRS and CDR2 YFSETQ. The CDR3 loop reads CASSLDGGYEQYV. The CDR3 region has the DNA TGCGCCAGCAGCCTGGACGGGGGTTACGAGCAGTACGTC.

This clonotype appeared a few times. The J gene is TRBJ2-1, the V gene TRBV7-3; maybe TRBD2 (5 bases). The ends were cut back, 0 bases at V and 9 bases at J, with 9 bases in the middle. The CDR3 sequence is 13 residues long. Germline V lookup: CDR1 SGHTA, CDR2 FQGTGA. The CDR3 bases are TGTGCCAGCAGCTTAACGGACGCGGGTGAGCAGTTCTTC. Translating it yields CASSLTDAGEQFF.

The J gene is TRBJ2-2, the V gene TRBV12-3 or TRBV12-4, with D possibly TRBD2 on 6 matching bases. The V end was cut by 3 bases, the J end by 0 bases, with 11 bases between. The length of the CDR3 is 16 residues. The CDR3 region is CASSLESGSNTGELFF. The CDR3 DNA sequence: TGTGCCAGCAGTTTGGAGAGCGGGTCGAACACCGGGGAGCTGTTTTTT.

The rearrangement joins TRBV7-9 to TRBJ2-3; 7 bases fit TRBD2. Germline CDR1 is SEHNR and CDR2 is FQNEAQ (reference sequence). The J segment lost 2 bases and the V segment lost 2 bases, leaving 10 bases of the junction unmatched. CDR3 length: 17 residues. CDR3 sequence: CASSLKSSGIVTDTQYF. DNA for the CDR3: TGTGCCAGCAGCTTAAAGTCTAGCGGTATCGTCACAGATACGCAGTATTTT.

The chain couples TRBV18 to TRBJ2-7; D gene ambiguous. V lost 4 bases and J 6 bases, leaving 10 bases between the germline ends. This CDR3 is 12 amino acids long. CDR1 and CDR2 (germline): KGHSH, LQKENI. CDR3 bases: TGTGCCAGCTCACATGGGGTTGCCGAGCAGTACTTC. Residues: CASSHGVAEQYF.

The chain couples TRBV6-1 to TRBJ1-4; no firm D call. The CDR3 runs 13 residues. The germline gives CDR1 MNHNS, CDR2 SASEGT. V was clipped by 7 bases and J by 3 bases, with 9 bases between them. In nucleotides, the CDR3 is TGTGCCAGCAAGGCAGCGGCTAATGAAAAACTGTTTTTT. This codes for CASKAAANEKLFF.

V usage is TRBV3-1 and J usage is TRBJ2-2; 13 nucleotides align to TRBD2. Germline values: CDR1 LGHDT, CDR2 YNNKEL (reference sequence). This CDR3 has 17 amino acids. J lost 3 bases, V lost 3 bases, and 4 bases had no gene match. CDR3 sequence reads: CASSQTGTSGDTGELFF. DNA of the CDR3: TGTGCCAGCAGCCAGACCGGGACTAGCGGGGACACCGGGGAGCTGTTTTTT.

The chain links TRBV29-1 to TRBJ1-4; D is perhaps TRBD1 (5 bases). The CDR3 spans 14 residues. V lost 8 bases to trimming and J lost 4 bases, with 17 bases between them. Germline CDR1 reads SQVTM; CDR2 reads ANQGSEA. The CDR3 coding sequence is TGCAGCTTCCTGCTTGACAGCGATAATGAAAAACTGTTTTTT. It yields the protein CSFLLDSDNEKLFF.

V gene TRBV28 combines with J gene TRBJ2-7; D assignment may be TRBD1 or TRBD2 (5 bases each). Germline V gene data show CDR1 as MDHEN and CDR2 as SYDVKM. Trimming cost V 4 bases and J 1 base, with 14 bases left between them. The CDR3 consists of 15 residues. CDR3 protein: CASSSPGRPSYEQYV. CDR3 in DNA: TGTGCCAGCAGTTCTCCGGGACGGCCGTCCTACGAGCAGTACGTC.

The chain combines TRBV18 with TRBJ2-1; D may be TRBD1 (5 bases). The length of the CDR3 is 15 residues. Germline loops: CDR1 KGHSH, CDR2 LQKENI. V lost 4 bases to trimming and J lost 8 bases, with 18 bases between them. CDR3 residues: CASSLEDARGYEQFF. CDR3 in DNA: TGTGCCAGCTCACTCGAGGATGCTAGGGGCTATGAGCAGTTCTTC.

The table lists this clonotype with a few counts. This chain joins TRBV7-9 and TRBJ1-5, with D perhaps TRBD1 (5 bases). CDR3 length equals 13 residues. V lost 5 bases and J lost 7, with 12 bases in between. Germline CDR1 SEHNR, CDR2 FQNEAQ (reference sequence). The CDR3 DNA reads TGTGCCAGCAGCAACCAGGGAAGACAGCCCCAGCATTTT. Protein: CASSNQGRQPQHF. Filled out from reference TRBV7-9 and TRBJ1-5, the complete variable domain reads DTGVSQNPRHKITKRGQNVTFRCDPISEHNRLYWYRQTLGQGPEFLTYFQNEAQLEKSRLLSDRFSAERPKGSFSTLEIQRTEQGDSAMYLCASSNQGRQPQHFGDGTRLSIL.

This clonotype was counted many times. The chain uses TRBV12-3 or TRBV12-4 and TRBJ1-1; D call uncertain. The V and J ends lost 7 bases and 0 bases respectively, with 9 bases between them. The CDR3 sequence is 13 residues long. This CDR3 is CASTITVNTEAFF. The CDR3 coding sequence is TGTGCCAGCACCATCACAGTGAACACTGAAGCTTTCTTT.

This clonotype has only a few counts. V usage is TRBV6-2 or TRBV6-3 and J usage is TRBJ2-1; D call uncertain. The CDR3 covers 10 residues. V was cut by 6 bases and J by 8 bases, with 5 bases left in between. Germline assignment: CDR1 MNHEY and CDR2 SVGEGT. CDR3 in amino acids: CASSSHEQFF. The DNA of the CDR3 is TGTGCCAGCAGCTCTCATGAGCAGTTCTTC.

This clonotype was detected once. The chain carries TRBV12-3 or TRBV12-4 and TRBJ1-5, with 7 bases that match TRBD1. V was clipped by 4 bases and J by 4 bases; unmatched bases: 4. The CDR3 contains 14 residues. For the CDR3, the DNA is TGTGCCAGCAGTTCCACAGGGGATAATCAGCCCCAGCATTTT. Translated: CASSSTGDNQPQHF.